Presented here are 4 T cell receptor beta chains from one specimen sequenced in a study of post-analysis software for immune sequencing data. Study results and limitations: Relative to controls, patients had several TRBV segments at higher frequency, with TRBV5-6, TRBV5-1 and TRBV20-1 among these.

Which antigens these TCRs recognize remains unknown. Unique-molecular-identifier-tagged TCR beta cDNA libraries were used. One entry per CDR3 protein, called by TCRdb with MiXCR from the PCR reads. The sample lists roughly 430,000 distinct CDR3 sequences; approximately 37% were seen once. Sequences were obtained from blood. Receptor source: a girl aged 2-15 years with multiple sclerosis.

V and J are TRBV7-9 and TRBJ1-1; D perhaps matches TRBD1 (6 bases). This CDR3 has 14 residues. Trimming took 4 bases from V and 4 from J, leaving 13 bases between them. Per the germline V gene, CDR1 is SEHNR and CDR2 is FQNEAQ (reference sequence). The DNA of the CDR3 is TGTGCCAGCAGCTATTACAGGGTTGGCACTGAAGCTTTCTTT. It translates to CASSYYRVGTEAFF.

This chain links TRBV20-1 with TRBJ2-2, with D perhaps matching TRBD2 (6 bases). Trimming took off 3 bases at V and 6 bases at J, with 20 bases between the two ends. Germline CDR1 DFQATT, CDR2 SNEGSKA (reference sequence). CDR3 size: 16 residues. CDR3: CSARSIGTLFPGELFF. CDR3 in DNA: TGCAGTGCTAGGAGCATAGGGACTTTATTCCCCGGGGAGCTGTTTTTT.

The chain recombines TRBV6-1 with TRBJ1-2; 7 bases are shared with TRBD1. The CDR3 has 13 residues. Germline values: CDR1 MNHNS, CDR2 SASEGT. The V segment lost 6 bases and the J segment 6 bases; nucleotides outside the gene matches: 7. CDR3: CASRAGGENGYTF. The CDR3 DNA sequence: TGTGCCAGCAGGGCAGGGGGTGAAAATGGCTACACCTTC.

The J gene is TRBJ2-5, the V gene TRBV7-9, with 7 positions matching TRBD2. The CDR3 is 15 residues long. The V and J ends lost 4 bases and 2 bases, in that order; junction bases with no gene match: 7. Germline assignment: CDR1 SEHNR and CDR2 FQNEAQ (reference sequence). CDR3 residues: CASSSGGLPQETQYF. The CDR3 DNA sequence: TGTGCCAGCAGCTCTGGGGGACTACCTCAAGAGACCCAGTACTTC.